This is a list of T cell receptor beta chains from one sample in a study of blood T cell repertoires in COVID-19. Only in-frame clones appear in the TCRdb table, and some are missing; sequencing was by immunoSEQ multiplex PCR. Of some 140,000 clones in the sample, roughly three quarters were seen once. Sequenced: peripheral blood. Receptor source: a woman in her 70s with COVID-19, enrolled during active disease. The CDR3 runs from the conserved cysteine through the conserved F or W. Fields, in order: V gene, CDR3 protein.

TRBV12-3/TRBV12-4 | CASRNPTGAYTF
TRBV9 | CASSGDRGGAYEQFF
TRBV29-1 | CSVGKGTMNTGELFF
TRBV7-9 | CASSLTDKSYEQYF
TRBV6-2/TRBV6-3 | CASSYLAGYNEQFF
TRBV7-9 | CASSYSAEKLFF
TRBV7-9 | CASSWGTGSGNTIYF
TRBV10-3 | CAIRQDGEKGSPLHF
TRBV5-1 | CASGESGYNEQFF
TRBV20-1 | CSALTRTEAFF
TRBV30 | CALTRPGQGNTIYF
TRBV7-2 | CASSLVQGYYGYTF
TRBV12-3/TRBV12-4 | CASRGQTRETQYF
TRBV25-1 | CASSGVTADTYYGYTF
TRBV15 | CATSRDGGQGGNTIYF
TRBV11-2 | CASSPGIYGYTF
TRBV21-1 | CASSKALGGLSSNEQFF
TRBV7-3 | CASSLIRSGGRGTDTQYF
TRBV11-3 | CASSERGTEAFF
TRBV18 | CASSPTSGGAERSEQFF
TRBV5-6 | CASSLEDGSRKEAFF
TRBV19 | CASSILAGGYGYTF
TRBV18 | CASSPDSEQYF
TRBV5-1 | CASSPTSGIPGNTIYF
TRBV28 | CASRKTGANYGYTF
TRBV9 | CASRGQGDGYTF